This TCR beta chain was captured in a study of T cells after yellow fever vaccination. Study results and limitations: Reappearance after the booster was observed for most primary-vaccination clones (roughly 97% CD4, about 86% CD8). Among all clonotypes, a small share was observed in both CD4 and CD8 compartments.

TCR cDNA was made by 5'RACE template switching, adding a universal primer site and UMIs. TCRdb reprocessed the 5' RACE reads with MiXCR, giving one entry per CDR3 protein. The sample has hundreds of thousands of distinct CDR3 sequences; over 4.5% are singletons. This clonotype has more than one count but fewer than ten. As yet, its antigen is unknown. The material was CD4+ T cells sorted from PBMCs, obtained on the day of the yellow fever booster vaccination. This receptor was taken from a man aged 18 to 30 who received the YFV17D yellow fever vaccine.

CDR3 amino acids: CASSRLGVHGELFF. CDR3 coding DNA: TGTGCCAGCAGCCGGCTCGGGGTTCACGGGGAGCTGTTTTTT. The genes are TRBV5-5 and TRBJ2-2, with a weak D call TRBD2 (5 bases). Per the germline V gene, CDR1 is SGHKS and CDR2 is YYEKEE (reference sequence). V was clipped by 4 bases and J by 7 bases, with 14 bases between them. CDR3 length: 14 amino acids.